This is a list of T cell receptor beta chains from one sample in a study of blood T cells in healthy people across ages. Each CDR3 protein gets one entry after TCRdb re-called the 5' RACE reads with MiXCR. Of around 1,000,000 distinct CDR3 sequences listed, roughly 24% are singletons. The same sample was also studied in work on T cells of mothers and their children.

Sequencing input: blood. These receptors all stem from a girl aged 2 to 10 in good health. CDR3s include the opening cysteine and the closing phenylalanine or tryptophan. D genes are given only for firm matches. Only part of the rows carry a size: once, few, many, or a class if the clone is expanded.

V gene	J gene	clone size	D gene	CDR3 protein	CDR3 DNA
TRBV10-3	TRBJ2-1	.	.	CAISESDAEQFF	TGTGCCATCAGTGAATCCGACGCAGAGCAGTTCTTC
TRBV12-3/TRBV12-4	TRBJ2-7	.	.	CASGYRDSHRYEQYF	TGTGCCAGCGGGTACAGAGACAGCCACCGGTACGAGCAGTACTTC
TRBV7-2	TRBJ1-4	many	.	CASSLGRGGEKLFF	TGTGCCAGCAGCTTAGGGAGGGGCGGTGAAAAACTGTTTTTT
TRBV10-3	TRBJ2-7	.	.	CAISDLRISPYEQYF	TGTGCCATCAGTGATTTGAGGATAAGTCCCTACGAGCAGTACTTC
TRBV29-1	TRBJ2-5	.	TRBD1	CSVVYPTPGTGKGETQYF	TGCAGCGTTGTCTACCCGACCCCTGGGACAGGGAAAGGAGAGACCCAGTACTTC
TRBV13	TRBJ2-1	few	TRBD2	CASSLTAGGYNEQFF	TGTGCCAGCAGCTTAACAGCGGGGGGTTACAATGAGCAGTTCTTC
TRBV7-6	TRBJ2-1	many	.	CASSLGVSWSNEQFF	TGTGCCAGCAGCTTAGGAGTTAGTTGGTCCAATGAGCAGTTCTTC
TRBV7-2	TRBJ2-5	.	.	CASSLDPLPPTQYF	TGTGCCAGCAGCTTAGATCCCCTGCCCCCGACCCAGTACTTC
TRBV3-1	TRBJ2-7	.	.	CASSQGTENVYEQYF	TGTGCCAGCAGCCAAGGGACTGAGAACGTCTACGAGCAGTACTTC
TRBV20-1	TRBJ2-2	.	TRBD2	CSALGLAGTGELFF	TGCAGTGCTCTGGGACTAGCGGGCACCGGGGAGCTGTTTTTT
TRBV6-1	TRBJ2-5	once	.	CASASIVKTGLEETQYF	TGTGCCAGCGCTAGCATCGTGAAAACAGGACTGGAAGAGACCCAGTACTTC
TRBV7-9	TRBJ2-3	.	.	CASSSHRVATDTQYF	TGTGCCAGCAGCTCCCACCGGGTAGCCACAGATACGCAGTATTTT
TRBV5-1	TRBJ1-1	.	TRBD1	CASTPLGTGTEAFF	TGCGCCAGCACCCCTCTGGGGACAGGGACTGAAGCTTTCTTT
TRBV13	TRBJ1-2	.	.	CASSEQGTDYGYTF	TGTGCCAGCAGCGAGCAGGGGACCGACTATGGCTACACCTTC
TRBV12-3/TRBV12-4	TRBJ1-1	few	.	CASRPHENTEAFF	TGTGCCAGCAGACCTCACGAGAACACTGAAGCTTTCTTT
TRBV2	TRBJ1-2	.	.	CASSENEGGYTF	TGTGCCAGCAGTGAAAACGAGGGCGGCTACACCTTC
TRBV5-1	TRBJ2-1	few	TRBD2	CASSTDGGGSYNEQFF	TGCGCCAGCAGCACCGATGGCGGGGGGTCCTACAATGAGCAGTTCTTC
TRBV28	TRBJ2-3	few	.	CASSFGSGDPDTQYF	TGTGCCAGCAGTTTTGGGTCGGGAGACCCAGATACGCAGTATTTT
TRBV28	TRBJ2-7	few	TRBD1	CASQSQGQVYEQYF	TGTGCCAGCCAAAGCCAGGGACAGGTCTACGAGCAGTACTTC
TRBV15	TRBJ2-5	few	.	CATSRAIEDGLETQYF	TGTGCCACCAGCAGAGCGATCGAGGACGGATTAGAGACCCAGTACTTC
TRBV5-1	TRBJ2-2	.	TRBD1	CASSPLMTGGPPGELFF	TGCGCCAGCAGCCCACTCATGACAGGGGGCCCACCGGGGGAGCTGTTTTTT
TRBV2	TRBJ1-1	few	TRBD1	CASSLGGTALMNTEAFF	TGTGCCAGCAGCCTAGGGGGGACAGCGTTGATGAACACTGAAGCTTTCTTT
TRBV28	TRBJ1-2	few	.	CASSLWGTSGGYTF	TGTGCCAGCAGTTTATGGGGGACCTCGGGGGGCTACACCTTC
TRBV12-3/TRBV12-4	TRBJ2-1	.	.	CASSLLEGTYNEQFF	TGTGCCAGCAGTTTGTTGGAAGGGACCTACAATGAGCAGTTCTTC
TRBV5-1	TRBJ2-5	.	.	CASSSVVERETQYF	TGCGCCAGCAGCTCGGTGGTGGAGAGGGAGACCCAGTACTTC
TRBV7-2	TRBJ2-3	.	TRBD2	CASSLGGLAGAGDTQYF	TGTGCCAGCAGCTTAGGGGGACTAGCGGGAGCGGGAGATACGCAGTATTTT
TRBV12-3/TRBV12-4	TRBJ2-7	.	TRBD2	CASSGTTTTYEQYF	TGTGCCAGCAGTGGGACTACGACTACCTACGAGCAGTACTTC
TRBV7-2	TRBJ1-1	.	TRBD1	CASSPNRGSTEAFF	TGTGCCAGCAGCCCGAACAGGGGAAGCACTGAAGCTTTCTTT
TRBV10-3	TRBJ1-2	.	TRBD1	CATMGQGGSAPHF	TGTGCCACGATGGGACAGGGCGGTTCCGCCCCCCACTTC
TRBV5-4	TRBJ2-6	.	.	CASSLGSASSGANVLTF	TGTGCCAGCAGCTTGGGGTCAGCCAGCTCTGGGGCCAACGTCCTGACTTTC
TRBV28	TRBJ2-1	once	TRBD1	CASQGATYSHNEQFF	TGTGCCAGCCAGGGGGCCACCTACTCCCACAATGAGCAGTTCTTC
TRBV6-6	TRBJ2-1	.	.	CASKPDIYEQFF	TGTGCCAGCAAACCCGATATCTATGAGCAGTTCTTC
TRBV11-2	TRBJ2-1	.	TRBD2	CASSLTFLAGGGEQFF	TGTGCCAGCAGCCTGACGTTTCTAGCGGGAGGTGGGGAGCAGTTCTTC
TRBV4-3	TRBJ1-6	.	.	CASSQDLLGGAPLHF	TGCGCCAGCAGCCAAGATCTGCTGGGGGGTGCACCCCTCCACTTT
TRBV14	TRBJ2-1	.	.	CASSEEALGNNEQFF	TGTGCCAGCAGCGAGGAGGCGCTAGGGAACAATGAGCAGTTCTTC
TRBV29-1	TRBJ2-3	few	.	CSVARGSTDTQYF	TGCAGCGTTGCTCGGGGGAGCACAGATACGCAGTATTTT
TRBV27	TRBJ2-5	few	.	CASRHIGETQYF	TGTGCCAGCAGACACATTGGAGAGACCCAGTACTTC
TRBV5-1	TRBJ1-1	.	.	CASSSPNKNTEAFF	TGCGCCAGCAGCTCCCCTAATAAGAACACTGAAGCTTTCTTT
TRBV5-1	TRBJ2-7	.	.	CASSLAGTGTWSGYEQYF	TGCGCCAGCAGCTTGGCGGGTACAGGGACTTGGAGCGGCTACGAGCAGTACTTC
TRBV6-6	TRBJ2-1	few	TRBD2	CASSPQAGGTYEQFF	TGTGCCAGCAGTCCACAGGCGGGAGGGACGTATGAGCAGTTCTTC
TRBV19	TRBJ1-4	.	.	CASSNRRGSDEKLFF	TGTGCCAGTAGTAATAGGAGGGGTTCGGATGAAAAACTGTTTTTT
TRBV7-2	TRBJ2-5	few	TRBD2	CASSLASGGGAQYF	TGTGCCAGCAGCTTGGCTAGCGGGGGAGGGGCCCAGTACTTC
TRBV6-1	TRBJ2-5	few	TRBD2	CASSEVSQGSGRSQETQYF	TGTGCCAGCAGTGAAGTATCGCAGGGCAGCGGGAGGAGCCAAGAGACCCAGTACTTC
TRBV27	TRBJ1-2	many	TRBD1	CASSTIQGAPGGYTF	TGTGCCAGCAGTACCATACAGGGGGCGCCGGGTGGCTACACCTTC
TRBV12-3/TRBV12-4	TRBJ2-7	few	TRBD2	CASRGLAGVEQYF	TGTGCCAGCAGGGGACTAGCGGGAGTTGAGCAGTACTTC
TRBV18	TRBJ2-1	few	.	CASSRDWRDAGNEQFF	TGTGCCAGCTCACGGGATTGGCGGGATGCGGGTAATGAGCAGTTCTTC
TRBV20-1	TRBJ2-4	.	.	CSASFAGVALTKNIQYF	TGCAGTGCCTCATTTGCCGGAGTGGCGTTAACCAAAAACATTCAGTACTTC
TRBV29-1	TRBJ2-3	few	.	CSVGTNMYTDTQYF	TGCAGCGTGGGCACTAACATGTACACAGATACGCAGTATTTT
TRBV7-6	TRBJ2-3	.	.	CASSLGGPTQRYTQYF	TGTGCCAGCAGCTTGGGTGGCCCCACCCAGAGGTATACGCAGTATTTT
TRBV21-1	TRBJ2-6	.	.	CASSKDPMAGSGASVLTF	TGTGCCAGCAGCAAAGATCCCATGGCAGGATCTGGGGCCAGCGTCCTGACTTTC
TRBV25-1	TRBJ1-1	few	.	CASGGRGTEAFF	TGTGCCAGCGGCGGTCGGGGGACTGAAGCTTTCTTT
TRBV4-1	TRBJ2-7	once	.	CASSQDEWEAHEQYF	TGCGCCAGCAGCCAAGATGAATGGGAGGCCCACGAGCAGTACTTC
TRBV2	TRBJ2-1	few	.	CASSELGRYNEQFF	TGTGCCAGCAGTGAACTAGGAAGATACAATGAGCAGTTCTTC
TRBV9	TRBJ1-6	.	.	CASSVGAQSLNSPLHF	TGTGCCAGCAGCGTAGGGGCACAGAGCCTAAATTCACCCCTCCACTTT
TRBV27	TRBJ1-6	few	.	CASSLSPDPASPLHF	TGTGCCAGCAGTCTATCTCCGGATCCAGCTTCACCCCTCCACTTT